This T cell receptor (beta chain) was obtained from a study of T cell responses to AZD1222 COVID-19 vaccine. With regard to this clone: Its cognate antigen is unknown.

Whole-study results and caveats: Reports say nearly half of spike-specific TCRs go after unmutated variant regions. Repertoire samples came only from after the peak T cell response. Spike-specific TCR depth and breadth grew after two AZD1222 doses.

Profiling relied on immunoSEQ multiplex PCR, and the TCRdb table lists in-frame clones only, not all of them. Found here are more than 75,000 clones, about four fifths of them singletons; the top ten hold about 1.3%. Germline V gene sequence: CDR1 LGHDT, CDR2 YNNKEL (reference sequence). CDR3 length: 16 amino acids. V dropped 7 bases and J dropped 4 bases, with 20 bases sitting between them. The genes are TRBV3-1 (or the pseudogene TRBV3-2) and TRBJ2-1; D is possibly TRBD1 (6 bases). This sample comprised peripheral blood, obtained 28 days after the second AZD1222 dose. This clonotype originated in an adult who received the AZD1222 COVID-19 vaccine. In nucleotides, the CDR3 is TGTGCCAGCACAACCTCCGGGACAAAACGTTACAATGAGCAGTTCTTC. Residues: CASTTSGTKRYNEQFF.